The entry that follows covers one T cell receptor (beta chain) sequence. Its antigen is not identified. Germline V lookup: CDR1 MDHEN, CDR2 SYDVKM. This CDR3 has 15 amino acids. Libraries were UMI-labeled 5' RACE TRB cDNA. Reprocessing the 5' RACE reads, TCRdb reports a single entry for every CDR3 protein and omits DNA. Its listing shows approximately 140,000 distinct CDR3 sequences. The data were taken from a study of CXCR3-negative and CXCR3-positive naive CD8 T cells. For the study at large: Libraries each contributed about 1.5 +/- 0.3 million TRB reads, for around 150 million in total. Findings and caveats of the study: The study found comparably high diversity in both naive subsets and much lower diversity in memory CD8+ cells. Memory cells showed distinct TRBV-TRBJ patterns, while the two naive subsets matched. CXCR3-positive naive cells carried more hydrophobic TRB CDR3s than CXCR3-negative ones.

Every CD8+ subset sample held a few hundred thousand flow-sorted cells, done in triplicate. The material sequenced was naive CXCR3+ CD8+ T cells from blood. Subset specified: CD45RO-CCR7+CD27+CD95- naive CD8+ T cells expressing CXCR3 (TNR3+). The receptor's source is a human donor in good health. Some clones in this sample may be carry-over from other donors' samples. The rearrangement uses TRBV28 and TRBJ2-5. This chain's CDR3 is CASSSPRGDQETQYF. The variable domain in full, with the rest retrieved from reference TRBV28 and TRBJ2-5, is DVKVTQSSRYLVKRTGEKVFLECVQDMDHENMFWYRQDPGLGLRLIYFSYDVKMKEKGDIPEGYSVSREKKERFSLILESASTNQTSMYLCASSSPRGDQETQYFGPGTRLLVL.